Sequencing of this T cell receptor beta chain was carried out in a study of graft-versus-host responses after intestinal transplantation. With 3 bases removed from V and 6 bases from J, the gap between germline ends came to 14 bases. The CDR3 is 14 residues long. CDR1 and CDR2 from the germline V gene are MDHEN and SYDVKM. Of note for this clone: Its antigen is still unknown.

Data came from immunoSEQ multiplex PCR; TCRdb stores just in-frame clones and leaves some out. The sample has about 88,000 clones, approximately 89% seen once. The origin of this receptor is a human donor who was the organ donor for an intestinal transplant. The V call is TRBV28, the J call TRBJ1-2; a possible D gene is TRBD1 (6 bases). The material was unstimulated CD4+ T cells sorted from spleen or lymph node cells, obtained before transplant. The CDR3 DNA is TGTGCCAGCAGTTTGCCCGACAGGTACCATGGCTACACCTTC. It specifies CASSLPDRYHGYTF.